The 31 T cell receptor beta chains presented below share a single source sample, sequenced in a study of PD-1 blockade in classical Hodgkin lymphoma. Indicated time point: newly diagnosed, previously untreated cHL patient sample. Using immunoSEQ multiplex PCR, the repertoire was profiled, and TCRdb retains in-frame clones only, with some absent. This table has 70,000 or so clones, 85% to 95% appearing once. Source material: peripheral blood mononuclear cells (PBMCs). Source of these receptors: a human donor with classical Hodgkin lymphoma.

This clone came up a few times. V and J are TRBV11-2 and TRBJ2-7; D gene unclear. There are 13 residues in the CDR3. Germline V gene sequence: CDR1 SGHAT, CDR2 FQNNGV. Trimming took 1 base from V and 2 from J, leaving 6 bases between them. The CDR3 spells CASSLGGTYEQYF. CDR3 nucleotide sequence: TGTGCCAGCAGCTTAGGGGGAACCTACGAGCAGTACTTC.

Notes on this clone: Germline is not matched at one junction end, which may reflect a read error. The chain joins TRBV27 to TRBJ2-3; 12 bases align to TRBD1. The CDR3 is 14 residues long. Germline CDR1 is MNHEY and CDR2 is SMNVEV (reference sequence). The CDR3 DNA reads as TGTGCCAGCAGTCTCGGGACAGGGGGCGGGGCGCAATATTTT. Protein sequence: CASSLGTGGGAQYF.

V usage is TRBV4-1 and J usage is TRBJ1-6; D gene uncertain. Trimming removed 0 bases at V and 7 bases at J, with 13 bases between. Germline V gene lookup returns CDR1 MGHRA and CDR2 YSYEKL. The CDR3 is 16 amino acids. CDR3 sequence (DNA): TGCGCCAGCAGCCAAGATCCGGGCCAGGTGAATTCACCCCTCCACTTT. This sequence encodes CASSQDPGQVNSPLHF.

The genes are TRBV19 and TRBJ1-2; D may be TRBD1 (5 bases). The CDR3 totals 18 residues. Looked up from germline, CDR1 is LNHDA and CDR2 is SQIVND (reference sequence). Trimming cost V 6 bases and J 4 bases, with 27 bases left between them. CDR3 nucleotides: TGTGCCAGTAGCCCCCCTTTTGTGGGGGGGAGGTTGGTCTATGGCTACACCTTC. Protein: CASSPPFVGGRLVYGYTF.

The V and J genes are TRBV10-3 and TRBJ2-5, with unresolved D. Germline V lookup: CDR1 ENHRY, CDR2 SYGVKD. This CDR3 contains 16 residues. Trimming left V 2 bases short and J 2 bases short, with 15 bases between. The CDR3 DNA is TGTGCCATCAGTGAGGATAAGGGCGTAGGTCAAGAGACCCAGTACTTC. This codes for CAISEDKGVGQETQYF.

The CDR3 DNA reads as TGTGCCAGCAGCCCCTGGGGACAGTCCTACGAGCAGTACTTC. Its translation: CASSPWGQSYEQYF. This chain uses TRBV7-2 with TRBJ2-7, with 7 nucleotides matching TRBD1. Germline CDR1 reads SGHTA; CDR2 reads FQGNSA. J was trimmed by 1 base and V by 5 bases; bases with no gene match: 5. This CDR3 region has 14 residues.

The chain combines TRBV5-1 with TRBJ2-3; D perhaps matches TRBD2 (5 bases). V was clipped by 0 bases and J by 5 bases, with 10 bases between them. The CDR3 runs to 14 residues. Germline V gives CDR1 SGHRS, CDR2 YFSETQ. CDR3 protein: CASSLVSGKDTQYF. CDR3 bases: TGCGCCAGCAGCTTGGTTTCGGGGAAAGATACGCAGTATTTT.

The rearrangement uses TRBV5-1 and TRBJ1-4, with D possibly TRBD1 on 6 matching bases. The V gene lost 0 bases and the J gene lost 5 bases, with 11 bases spanning the gap. The CDR3 consists of 15 residues. In germline, CDR1 is SGHRS, CDR2 YFSETQ. For the CDR3, the DNA is TGCGCCAGCAGCTTGGAAGGGACAAGCAATGAAAAACTGTTTTTT. Protein product: CASSLEGTSNEKLFF.

The rearrangement uses TRBV6-5 and TRBJ2-3; D remains ambiguous. This CDR3 comprises 15 residues. Trimming removed 6 bases from V and 2 bases from J, with 15 bases in between. The V gene's germline CDR1 is MNHEY and CDR2 SVGAGI. The CDR3 region is CASSQTSSPTDTQYF. In DNA, the CDR3 is TGTGCCAGCAGCCAGACAAGCTCCCCCACAGATACGCAGTATTTT.

The chain has TRBV7-9 and TRBJ1-4, with TRBD1 matching over 10 bases. The CDR3 contains 14 residues. V shed 7 bases and J 8 bases; nucleotides not matched to a gene: 7. Germline CDR1 reads SEHNR; CDR2 reads FQNEAQ (reference sequence). The CDR3: CASTDRGQGEKLFF. The CDR3 DNA sequence: TGTGCCAGCACTGACAGGGGGCAAGGGGAAAAACTGTTTTTT.

V gene TRBV5-1 combines with J gene TRBJ2-7; TRBD2 matches 9 bases. The CDR3 loop spans 17 amino acids. Germline V gene lookup returns CDR1 SGHRS and CDR2 YFSETQ. The V gene end was trimmed by 0 bases and the J gene end by 2 bases; junction bases not matched to a gene: 9. CDR3 in amino acids: CASSLAAVAGDPYEQYF. CDR3 DNA: TGCGCCAGCAGCTTGGCCGCCGTAGCGGGGGACCCCTACGAGCAGTACTTC.

The gene calls are TRBV21-1 and TRBJ2-1; TRBD1 is the table's D call, not checked against the DNA. TRBV21-1 has pseudogene status. The CDR3 covers 18 residues. DNA for the CDR3: TGTGCCAGCAGCAAAACTTACCCCGGACAGGGACTCTACAATGAGCAGTTCTTC. Translation: CASSKTYPGQGLYNEQFF.

The genes are TRBV18 and TRBJ1-5; maybe TRBD1 (5 bases). This CDR3 has 14 amino acids. V was cut by 5 bases and J by 4 bases, with 12 bases left in between. The germline CDR1 and CDR2 sequences are KGHSH and LQKENI. The CDR3 sequence is CASSIFRGNQPQHF. CDR3 DNA: TGTGCCAGCTCAATTTTTCGGGGGAATCAGCCCCAGCATTTT.

The chain couples TRBV18 to TRBJ2-2; D may be TRBD1 (6 bases). Looked up from germline, CDR1 is KGHSH and CDR2 is LQKENI. Trimming took 3 bases from V and 4 from J, leaving 6 bases between them. The CDR3 is made up of 13 amino acids. The CDR3 sequence is CASSPDSTGELFF. Here the CDR3 DNA reads TGTGCCAGCTCACCGGACAGCACCGGGGAGCTGTTTTTT.

This chain connects TRBV25-1 to TRBJ2-5; D tentatively fits TRBD1 or TRBD2 (5 bases each). The V end lost 6 bases, the J end lost 9 bases, and 20 bases lay between the germline ends. The CDR3 runs 14 residues. The germline V gene has CDR1 MGHDK and CDR2 SYGVNS. CDR3 in amino acids: CASRGDVRSGAQYF. The CDR3 DNA reads TGTGCCAGCAGGGGGGACGTTCGATCTGGGGCCCAGTACTTC.

CDR3 DNA: TGTGCCTGGAGCGACAGGCCGGAGTACGAGCAGTACTTC. This translates into CAWSDRPEYEQYF. The rearrangement links TRBV30 to TRBJ2-7; D possibly corresponds to TRBD1 (6 bases). Trimming removed 3 bases at V and 4 bases at J, with 13 bases between. The germline gives CDR1 GTSNPN, CDR2 SVGIG (reference sequence). CDR3 length: 13 residues.

The chain couples TRBV4-3 to TRBJ2-2; D is ambiguous. This CDR3 region has 13 residues. Germline assignment: CDR1 LGHNA and CDR2 YSLEER. V lost 4 bases to trimming and J lost 6 bases, with 9 bases between them. DNA of the CDR3: TGCGCCAGCAGCCGTACTCGGGCCGGGGAGCTGTTTTTT. The encoded protein is CASSRTRAGELFF.

The chain carries TRBV2 and TRBJ1-4; D gene ambiguous. Germline CDR1 SNHLY, CDR2 FYNNEI. Trimming pared 1 base from V and 4 bases from J, leaving 10 bases between. The CDR3 consists of 15 residues. The CDR3 coding sequence is TGTGCCAGCAGTGAAGGGGCGGCGGTTAATGAAAAACTGTTTTTT. Translating it yields CASSEGAAVNEKLFF.

The chain uses TRBV4-3 and TRBJ2-7; TRBD2 might be the D (6 bases). V was shortened by 4 bases and J by 3 bases, with 13 bases between the two germline ends. Looked up from germline, CDR1 is LGHNA and CDR2 is YSLEER. The CDR3 is 14 residues long. In DNA form, the CDR3 reads TGCGCCAGCAGCCCCGGGACTGGATACTACGAGCAGTACTTC. Translation: CASSPGTGYYEQYF.

This chain joins TRBV27 and TRBJ2-1; either TRBD1 or TRBD2 may fit D (6 bases each). This CDR3 is built from 15 residues. Trimming cost V 5 bases and J 6 bases, with 17 bases left between them. Germline V lookup: CDR1 MNHEY, CDR2 SMNVEV (reference sequence). CDR3 residues: CASSPRGGLGNEQFF. CDR3 sequence (DNA): TGTGCCAGCAGTCCTCGAGGGGGGCTCGGCAATGAGCAGTTCTTC.

The chain carries TRBV9 and TRBJ2-1, with D possibly TRBD1 on 6 matching bases. Germline V gene lookup returns CDR1 SGDLS and CDR2 YYNGEE. V was shortened by 4 bases and J by 0 bases, with 26 bases between the two germline ends. The CDR3 has 20 amino acids. DNA for the CDR3: TGTGCCAGCAGCCAAAGGGGACACTCTTCCCCAATGAGCTCCTACAATGAGCAGTTCTTC. This gives the protein CASSQRGHSSPMSSYNEQFF.

The chain employs TRBV5-4 and TRBJ2-2; TRBD2 aligns across 8 bases. Trimming removed 3 bases from V and 6 bases from J; junction bases left unmatched: 1. CDR3 size: 13 residues. The germline CDR1 and CDR2 sequences are SGHNT and YYREEE (reference sequence). The CDR3 bases are TGTGCCAGCAGCTCGGGAGGGGCCGGGGAGCTGTTTTTT. Amino acid sequence: CASSSGGAGELFF.

The chain joins TRBV2 to TRBJ2-4; D gene unclear. Per germline, CDR1 SNHLY and CDR2 FYNNEI. This CDR3 spans 13 amino acids. The V end lost 2 bases, the J end lost 7 bases, and 9 bases lay between the germline ends. The CDR3 DNA is TGTGCCAGCAGTGAACGCCCGCCTAACATTCAGTACTTC. It encodes CASSERPPNIQYF.

The chain links TRBV7-9 to TRBJ1-5; D gene unclear. Germline CDR1 reads SEHNR; CDR2 reads FQNEAQ (reference sequence). This CDR3 region has 14 residues. V dropped 5 bases and J dropped 8 bases, with 16 bases sitting between them. The CDR3 sequence: CASSPGPGREPQHF. The DNA for the CDR3 is TGTGCCAGCAGCCCCGGTCCGGGTCGGGAGCCCCAGCATTTT.

The chain carries TRBV7-9 and TRBJ2-3; 15 bases line up with TRBD2. This CDR3 contains 18 residues. Trimming took 5 bases from V and 1 from J; bases not matched to a gene: 7. CDR1 SEHNR and CDR2 FQNEAQ come from the germline V gene (reference sequence). For the CDR3, the DNA is TGTGCCAGCAGCCGCCAAGGGACTAGCGGGGGGCGCACAGATACGCAGTATTTT. It specifies CASSRQGTSGGRTDTQYF. The whole variable domain, remainder taken from reference TRBV7-9 and TRBJ2-3, is DTGVSQNPRHKITKRGQNVTFRCDPISEHNRLYWYRQTLGQGPEFLTYFQNEAQLEKSRLLSDRFSAERPKGSFSTLEIQRTEQGDSAMYLCASSRQGTSGGRTDTQYFGPGTRLTVL.

The rearrangement links TRBV28 to TRBJ1-6; D not resolved. The germline CDR1 and CDR2 sequences are MDHEN and SYDVKM. This CDR3 has 15 amino acids. V was cut by 6 bases and J by 5 bases, with 14 bases left in between. This chain's CDR3 is CASSLIYGNNSPLHF. The CDR3 DNA sequence: TGTGCCAGCAGCCTTATATACGGAAATAATTCACCCCTCCACTTT.

This sequence joins TRBV5-1 and TRBJ1-4, with D unresolved. Between the trimmed V and J ends, which lost 4 bases and 7 bases, there was a span of 17 bases. The CDR3 is 15 amino acids. Germline CDR1 SGHRS, CDR2 YFSETQ. The CDR3 protein is CASSPPDGTVEKLFF. CDR3 sequence (DNA): TGCGCCAGCAGCCCGCCGGACGGTACAGTTGAAAAACTGTTTTTT.

This chain connects TRBV25-1 to TRBJ1-2; tentatively, D is TRBD1 (6 bases). Trimming took off 5 bases at V and 7 bases at J, with 14 bases between the two ends. CDR3 length equals 13 residues. The germline V gene encodes CDR1 MGHDK and CDR2 SYGVNS. In DNA form, the CDR3 reads TGTGCCAGCAGTTTTATTGGACAGTCTGGCTACACCTTC. It translates to CASSFIGQSGYTF.

The chain has TRBV5-4 and TRBJ2-5, with 9 bases lining up with TRBD2. The CDR3 runs 17 residues. V shed 4 bases and J 5 bases; nucleotides not matched to a gene: 15. Germline CDR1 is SGHNT and CDR2 is YYREEE (reference sequence). The CDR3 DNA is TGTGCCAGCAGCCGGGGGGGTAGCGGGAGTGTTGGGGAGACCCAGTACTTC. Amino acids: CASSRGGSGSVGETQYF.

The rearrangement uses TRBV4-2 and TRBJ2-2; the D gene is possibly TRBD1 (6 bases). CDR1 is LGHNA and CDR2 is YNFKEQ in the germline V gene. The CDR3 totals 14 residues. V lost 1 base, J lost 5 bases, and 8 bases lay in between. Here the CDR3 reads CASSQVRGTGELFF. CDR3 sequence (DNA): TGTGCCAGCAGCCAAGTGAGGGGGACCGGGGAGCTGTTTTTT.

The V call is TRBV9, the J call TRBJ2-7; 12 bases fit TRBD2. The CDR3 sequence is 15 residues long. With 4 bases clipped from V and 6 bases from J, the junction kept 8 bases outside the gene matches. CDR1 SGDLS and CDR2 YYNGEE come from the germline V gene. The CDR3 DNA sequence: TGTGCCAGCAGCTTGACTAGCGGGAGTAAGGGCGAGCAGTACTTC. Amino acids: CASSLTSGSKGEQYF.